This T cell receptor beta chain was recorded in a study of T cell repertoires in aging, cancer and after chemotherapy (dated by TCRdb to about 2019). In the study overall: Donors spanned six age groups from 30 or younger to 70 or older, with at least three individuals per group. The study profiled peripheral blood TCR beta repertoires from healthy donors and cancer patients to examine immunoaging and T cell reconstitution after chemotherapy. In total, the full dataset held 7.5 million to 9.5 million TCR reads. TCR repertoires from healthy donor controls were recorded over periods of several months to years and showed clear clonal overlap between repeated samplings. Alongside some 96 healthy donors serving as a reference group, the cohort included some 210 cancer patients, of whom roughly 92 had hematological cancers and 124 had solid cancers. Overall study results and their limits: According to the authors, the repertoire data do not allow conclusions to be drawn about immunological memory after chemotherapy. In both cancer cohorts, median generation probability rose over the chemotherapy interval, which suggests that the repertoire was reconstituted through rebound thymic output. Compared with age-matched healthy donors, untreated patients with either hematological or solid cancers had significantly lower TCR diversity in the blood along with higher clonality. In healthy donors, the decline in TCR diversity with age was mainly explained by loss of richness, whereas in cancer patients loss of evenness was also found to contribute.

TCR beta rearrangements were amplified from genomic DNA isolated from peripheral blood, not from sorted cells or RNA. Here V drops 6 bases and J drops 1 base, and the junction holds 4 bases not matched to any gene. The cysteine opens and the phenylalanine closes a CDR3 of 14 amino acids. The only DNA kept is the CDR3, 42 bases in frame from the first base. CDR1 is given as MNHEY and CDR2 as SVGAGI, both from the germline V gene. Rearranged TRB sequences spanning V, D and J segments were amplified by multiplex touch-down PCR using a mixed TRB-A/B primer pool. Two consecutive PCR reactions with Phusion HS II polymerase added Illumina adapters and sample indices to the amplicons. After gel purification with the NucleoSpin Gel and PCR Clean-up kit, the amplicons were checked using Qubit and an Agilent 2100 Bioanalyzer. Libraries were sequenced on an Illumina MiSeq using 600-cycle, single-indexed, paired-end runs. The published analysis was carried out like this. Processing of the TRB sequences was carried out with MiXCR versions 2.12 and 3.0.5. Each unique CDR3 nucleotide sequence was treated as one clone, and only productive sequences with two or more reads were kept. Repertoire metrics included Shannon diversity, evenness, clonality (one minus evenness), and alpha-parameterized diversity profiles from alpha 0 to 5. The IGoR algorithm was used to calculate generation probabilities of clones in the paired pre- and post-chemotherapy samples. TCRdb reran the public reads through fastp at Q25 and MiXCR, keeping productive beta chains. Rows with a matching CDR3 protein are joined into one entry that keeps the most common DNA and genes. The V and J calls were determined by TCRdb, not by the authors. This sample gives about 8,800 distinct CDR3 sequences in total; approximately 33% of them show up just once. The leading ten clones occupy 2.5% to 3% of the sample.

Only a few counts were recorded for this clonotype. Its antigen has not been determined. Base qualities are missing; no much larger clone stands one base away. The chain links TRBV6-5 with TRBJ2-7; 9 bases in the middle match TRBD2. Sequenced: blood. The clonotype originates from a human donor in good health. The CDR3 reads as follows: CASRGLAPSYEQYF. The nucleotide sequence reads as follows: TGTGCCAGCAGAGGACTAGCGCCTTCCTACGAGCAGTACTTC.